This is a list of T cell receptor beta chains from one sample in a study of identical twins. TCRdb re-called the 5' RACE reads through MiXCR, storing one row per CDR3 protein. The table includes fewer than 250,000 distinct CDR3 sequences, 7.5% detected once. These data are also associated with another study on yellow fever vaccine responses in identical twins.

Sequenced material: CD8+ T cells sorted from blood. The receptors stem from a woman between 18 and 30 years old in good health. The CDR3 runs from the conserved cysteine through the conserved F or W. A D gene is named only where the DNA matches it firmly. Clone size, where shown, is once, few, many, or a class for clones that have expanded.

CDR3 protein: CATSPGPDGYQPQHF; CDR3 DNA: TGTGCCACCAGCCCTGGGCCCGACGGATATCAGCCCCAGCATTTT; D gene: .; CDR3 length: 15; J gene: TRBJ1-5; clone size: few; V gene: TRBV15
CDR3 protein: CASSQEGLAGPSPYNEQFF; CDR3 DNA: TGTGCCAGCAGCCAAGAGGGACTAGCGGGTCCTTCCCCCTACAATGAGCAGTTCTTC; D gene: TRBD2; CDR3 length: 19; J gene: TRBJ2-1; clone size: .; V gene: TRBV14
CDR3 protein: CSARDSAGSSYNEQFF; CDR3 DNA: TGCAGTGCTAGAGACTCGGCTGGGAGCTCCTACAATGAGCAGTTCTTC; D gene: .; CDR3 length: 16; J gene: TRBJ2-1; clone size: many; V gene: TRBV20-1
CDR3 protein: CASSPHSQTPHNEQFF; CDR3 DNA: TGTGCCAGCAGCCCTCACTCGCAAACCCCACACAATGAGCAGTTCTTC; D gene: .; CDR3 length: 16; J gene: TRBJ2-1; clone size: few; V gene: TRBV7-2
CDR3 protein: CASSFDTLGAYEQYF; CDR3 DNA: TGTGCCAGCAGCTTCGACACCCTAGGTGCCTACGAGCAGTACTTC; D gene: .; CDR3 length: 15; J gene: TRBJ2-7; clone size: many; V gene: TRBV11-2
CDR3 protein: CASSHPGTSGEGGSDTQYF; CDR3 DNA: TGTGCCAGCAGCCATCCCGGGACTAGCGGGGAAGGCGGGTCCGATACGCAGTATTTT; D gene: TRBD2; CDR3 length: 19; J gene: TRBJ2-3; clone size: .; V gene: TRBV3-1
CDR3 protein: CSAGASYDEQFF; CDR3 DNA: TGCAGTGCTGGGGCTAGCTACGATGAGCAGTTCTTC; D gene: .; CDR3 length: 12; J gene: TRBJ2-1; clone size: many; V gene: TRBV20-1
CDR3 protein: CATSRDRDPRNTQYF; CDR3 DNA: TGTGCCACCAGCAGAGACCGGGATCCTCGGAATACGCAGTATTTT; D gene: .; CDR3 length: 15; J gene: TRBJ2-3; clone size: few; V gene: TRBV15
CDR3 protein: CASSSFREVQETQYF; CDR3 DNA: TGCGCCAGCAGCTCCTTCCGGGAGGTCCAAGAGACCCAGTACTTC; D gene: TRBD2; CDR3 length: 15; J gene: TRBJ2-5; clone size: many; V gene: TRBV5-1
CDR3 protein: CASSLPPGGEKMYQETQYF; CDR3 DNA: TGTGCCAGCAGTTTACCCCCCGGGGGGGAGAAGATGTACCAAGAGACCCAGTACTTC; D gene: TRBD2; CDR3 length: 19; J gene: TRBJ2-5; clone size: .; V gene: TRBV28
CDR3 protein: CASSFLAGVSGELFF; CDR3 DNA: TGTGCCAGCAGTTTTCTAGCGGGAGTATCCGGGGAGCTGTTTTTT; D gene: TRBD2; CDR3 length: 15; J gene: TRBJ2-2; clone size: few; V gene: TRBV27
CDR3 protein: CASSQDWEGEQFF; CDR3 DNA: TGTGCCAGCAGCCAAGACTGGGAGGGGGAGCAGTTCTTC; D gene: TRBD2; CDR3 length: 13; J gene: TRBJ2-1; clone size: many; V gene: TRBV14
CDR3 protein: CASSQAPDLSSPLHF; CDR3 DNA: TGTGCCAGCAGCCAAGCCCCGGACCTGTCTTCACCCCTCCACTTT; D gene: .; CDR3 length: 15; J gene: TRBJ1-6; clone size: few; V gene: TRBV3-1
CDR3 protein: CASSSGQGTNYGYTF; CDR3 DNA: TGTGCCAGCAGCAGCGGACAGGGGACTAACTATGGCTACACCTTC; D gene: TRBD1; CDR3 length: 15; J gene: TRBJ1-2; clone size: few; V gene: TRBV7-9
CDR3 protein: CASSEGSGRIYEQYF; CDR3 DNA: TGTGCCAGCAGTGAAGGGTCCGGGAGGATCTACGAGCAGTACTTC; D gene: TRBD2; CDR3 length: 15; J gene: TRBJ2-7; clone size: few; V gene: TRBV2
CDR3 protein: CATSRGELDRSSTGELFF; CDR3 DNA: TGTGCCACCAGCAGAGGGGAACTGGACAGGTCGAGCACCGGGGAGCTGTTTTTT; D gene: TRBD1; CDR3 length: 18; J gene: TRBJ2-2; clone size: few; V gene: TRBV15
CDR3 protein: CASSYSTGEAFF; CDR3 DNA: TGTGCCAGCAGTTACTCGACGGGTGAAGCTTTCTTT; D gene: .; CDR3 length: 12; J gene: TRBJ1-1; clone size: many; V gene: TRBV6-5
CDR3 protein: CATSRDRDRETLLYGYTF; CDR3 DNA: TGTGCCACCAGCAGAGATCGGGACAGGGAGACCCTCCTCTATGGCTACACCTTC; D gene: TRBD1; CDR3 length: 18; J gene: TRBJ1-2; clone size: many; V gene: TRBV15
CDR3 protein: CASSKAQGVRTEAFF; CDR3 DNA: TGTGCCAGCAGCAAAGCTCAGGGGGTTCGGACTGAAGCTTTCTTT; D gene: .; CDR3 length: 15; J gene: TRBJ1-1; clone size: .; V gene: TRBV21-1
CDR3 protein: CASSLRTGGSETQYF; CDR3 DNA: TGTGCCAGCAGCTTACGCACAGGGGGCTCGGAGACCCAGTACTTC; D gene: TRBD1; CDR3 length: 15; J gene: TRBJ2-5; clone size: many; V gene: TRBV7-9
CDR3 protein: CASSESVLAGSQYQETQYF; CDR3 DNA: TGCGCCAGCAGTGAGTCGGTACTAGCGGGGAGCCAGTACCAAGAGACCCAGTACTTC; D gene: TRBD2; CDR3 length: 19; J gene: TRBJ2-5; clone size: few; V gene: TRBV10-2
CDR3 protein: CASSRGGGTDTQYF; CDR3 DNA: TGTGCCAGCAGCCGGGGGGGGGGCACAGATACGCAGTATTTT; D gene: TRBD2; CDR3 length: 14; J gene: TRBJ2-3; clone size: many; V gene: TRBV6-1
CDR3 protein: CASSLDHGGGEQFF; CDR3 DNA: TGTGCCAGCAGCTTAGATCATGGGGGCGGTGAGCAGTTCTTC; D gene: .; CDR3 length: 14; J gene: TRBJ2-1; clone size: .; V gene: TRBV11-3
CDR3 protein: CASSTGPGGELFF; CDR3 DNA: TGTGCCAGCAGCACCGGGCCTGGCGGGGAGCTGTTTTTT; D gene: .; CDR3 length: 13; J gene: TRBJ2-2; clone size: .; V gene: TRBV5-6
CDR3 protein: CASSPSPHSGSYEQYF; CDR3 DNA: TGCGCCAGCAGCCCTTCCCCCCATAGCGGGAGCTACGAGCAGTACTTC; D gene: TRBD2; CDR3 length: 16; J gene: TRBJ2-7; clone size: .; V gene: TRBV4-1
CDR3 protein: CASSQDSGRVGGYTF; CDR3 DNA: TGTGCCAGCAGCCAAGATTCTGGACGAGTTGGTGGCTACACCTTC; D gene: .; CDR3 length: 15; J gene: TRBJ1-2; clone size: .; V gene: TRBV14
CDR3 protein: CASSYSHTNQPQHF; CDR3 DNA: TGTGCCAGCAGCTATTCCCACACTAATCAGCCCCAGCATTTT; D gene: .; CDR3 length: 14; J gene: TRBJ1-5; clone size: few; V gene: TRBV3-1
CDR3 protein: CATRTSGSTDTQYF; CDR3 DNA: TGTGCCACCCGGACTAGCGGGAGCACAGATACGCAGTATTTT; D gene: TRBD2; CDR3 length: 14; J gene: TRBJ2-3; clone size: few; V gene: TRBV15
CDR3 protein: CASKTGYNEQFF; CDR3 DNA: TGTGCCAGCAAAACAGGGTACAATGAGCAGTTCTTC; D gene: .; CDR3 length: 12; J gene: TRBJ2-1; clone size: many; V gene: TRBV12-3/TRBV12-4
CDR3 protein: CASSFGTGVYNEQFF; CDR3 DNA: TGTGCCAGCAGTTTCGGGACAGGAGTATACAATGAGCAGTTCTTC; D gene: TRBD1; CDR3 length: 15; J gene: TRBJ2-1; clone size: .; V gene: TRBV7-8
CDR3 protein: CASSKTTGGSGELFF; CDR3 DNA: TGTGCCAGCAGCAAAACAACAGGGGGCAGCGGGGAGCTGTTTTTT; D gene: TRBD1; CDR3 length: 15; J gene: TRBJ2-2; clone size: many; V gene: TRBV28
CDR3 protein: CASSVRDNEQFF; CDR3 DNA: TGTGCCAGCAGTGTTAGAGACAATGAGCAGTTCTTC; D gene: .; CDR3 length: 12; J gene: TRBJ2-1; clone size: .; V gene: TRBV2
CDR3 protein: CASSGTSGTTDTQYF; CDR3 DNA: TGTGCCAGCAGTGGGACTAGCGGAACCACAGATACGCAGTATTTT; D gene: TRBD2; CDR3 length: 15; J gene: TRBJ2-3; clone size: few; V gene: TRBV2
CDR3 protein: CSVGASGKGDEQFF; CDR3 DNA: TGCAGCGTTGGGGCTAGCGGGAAAGGTGATGAGCAGTTCTTC; D gene: TRBD2; CDR3 length: 14; J gene: TRBJ2-1; clone size: few; V gene: TRBV29-1
CDR3 protein: CSARIAGSYEQYF; CDR3 DNA: TGCAGTGCTAGAATAGCGGGATCCTACGAGCAGTACTTC; D gene: TRBD2; CDR3 length: 13; J gene: TRBJ2-7; clone size: few; V gene: TRBV20-1
CDR3 protein: CASDGEGAADTQYF; CDR3 DNA: TGTGCCAGCGATGGGGAGGGGGCCGCAGATACGCAGTATTTT; D gene: .; CDR3 length: 14; J gene: TRBJ2-3; clone size: many; V gene: TRBV28
CDR3 protein: CASSVEGISYNEQFF; CDR3 DNA: TGTGCCAGCAGCGTAGAGGGGATATCCTACAATGAGCAGTTCTTC; D gene: .; CDR3 length: 15; J gene: TRBJ2-1; clone size: .; V gene: TRBV9
CDR3 protein: CSARAGSGSDTGELFF; CDR3 DNA: TGCAGTGCTAGAGCGGGTAGCGGGAGTGACACCGGGGAGCTGTTTTTT; D gene: TRBD2; CDR3 length: 16; J gene: TRBJ2-2; clone size: few; V gene: TRBV20-1
CDR3 protein: CASRKLDGSYEQYF; CDR3 DNA: TGTGCCAGCAGGAAACTAGACGGCTCCTACGAGCAGTACTTC; D gene: .; CDR3 length: 14; J gene: TRBJ2-7; clone size: many; V gene: TRBV7-9
CDR3 protein: CASSFSYEQYF; CDR3 DNA: TGTGCCAGCAGTTTCTCCTACGAGCAGTACTTC; D gene: .; CDR3 length: 11; J gene: TRBJ2-7; clone size: many; V gene: TRBV12-3/TRBV12-4
CDR3 protein: CAISELSAYQETQYF; CDR3 DNA: TGTGCCATCAGTGAGTTGTCAGCCTACCAAGAGACCCAGTACTTC; D gene: .; CDR3 length: 15; J gene: TRBJ2-5; clone size: .; V gene: TRBV10-3
CDR3 protein: CASSKRAGALYEQYF; CDR3 DNA: TGTGCCAGCAGTAAAAGAGCGGGAGCCCTCTACGAGCAGTACTTC; D gene: TRBD2; CDR3 length: 15; J gene: TRBJ2-7; clone size: .; V gene: TRBV28
CDR3 protein: CSASNLAIGTDTQYF; CDR3 DNA: TGCAGTGCTAGCAACCTAGCAATTGGCACAGATACGCAGTATTTT; D gene: .; CDR3 length: 15; J gene: TRBJ2-3; clone size: many; V gene: TRBV20-1
CDR3 protein: CATSRGRGVGYGYTF; CDR3 DNA: TGTGCCACCAGCAGAGGCCGAGGAGTCGGCTATGGCTACACCTTC; D gene: .; CDR3 length: 15; J gene: TRBJ1-2; clone size: .; V gene: TRBV15
CDR3 protein: CASSRRGHNYGYTF; CDR3 DNA: TGTGCCAGCAGCCGTCGAGGGCACAACTATGGCTACACCTTC; D gene: .; CDR3 length: 14; J gene: TRBJ1-2; clone size: few; V gene: TRBV11-3
CDR3 protein: CASSFRLAGGPMNEQFF; CDR3 DNA: TGCGCCAGCAGCTTTAGACTAGCGGGAGGGCCAATGAATGAGCAGTTCTTC; D gene: TRBD2; CDR3 length: 17; J gene: TRBJ2-1; clone size: few; V gene: TRBV5-1
CDR3 protein: CASSQDKTGVDEQFF; CDR3 DNA: TGTGCCAGCAGCCAAGATAAAACAGGGGTGGATGAGCAGTTCTTC; D gene: TRBD1; CDR3 length: 15; J gene: TRBJ2-1; clone size: .; V gene: TRBV3-1
CDR3 protein: CASRSEPTADSPLHF; CDR3 DNA: TGCGCCAGCAGGTCAGAGCCTACCGCGGATTCACCCCTCCACTTT; D gene: .; CDR3 length: 15; J gene: TRBJ1-6; clone size: many; V gene: TRBV5-1
CDR3 protein: CASRGSSYEQYF; CDR3 DNA: TGTGCCAGCAGGGGCAGCTCCTACGAGCAGTACTTC; D gene: .; CDR3 length: 12; J gene: TRBJ2-7; clone size: many; V gene: TRBV6-1
CDR3 protein: CASSRPEYNEQFF; CDR3 DNA: TGTGCCAGCAGCCGCCCGGAGTACAATGAGCAGTTCTTC; D gene: .; CDR3 length: 13; J gene: TRBJ2-1; clone size: .; V gene: TRBV3-1